This T cell receptor (beta chain) was observed in a study of blood T cell repertoires in COVID-19. In the study overall: Collection of acute and convalescent COVID-19 samples took place in the United States, Italy and Spain. Sample material is recorded as cDNA or gDNA derived from T cells, B-cell-depleted T cells, or PBMCs.

Per the original methods: The assay estimated nucleated cells by amplifying reference gene primers. Repertoires were generated with immunoSEQ multiplex PCR, while TCRdb's copy carries only in-frame clones and drops some. V and J calls plus clone size are reproduced from that table; the DNA served to infer D and trimming. The table lists 240,000 or so clones, about 90% of them singletons. Trimming pared 3 bases from V and 3 bases from J, leaving 12 bases between. In germline, CDR1 is MDHEN, CDR2 SYDVKM. This CDR3 region has 14 residues. The chain carries TRBV28 and TRBJ2-7, with D unresolved. This receptor was identified in a man in his sixties with acute or convalescent COVID-19. The sample consisted of peripheral blood. The CDR3 sequence is CASSFRLIYYEQYF. The CDR3 DNA reads TGTGCCAGCAGTTTCCGACTTATCTACTACGAGCAGTACTTC.